The rows below give T cell receptor beta chains drawn from one sample of a study of metastatic and nonmetastatic thyroid tumors. From the PCR reads, TCRdb re-called clones with MiXCR. The sample comprises 30,000 to 35,000 clones, about 29% of which are singletons, and less than 9.5% rests with the top ten. The source material was blood. The receptors stem from a female donor with papillary thyroid cancer or a benign thyroid nodule (not recorded which). Some clones in this sample may be carry-over from other donors' samples. The CDR3 runs from the conserved cysteine through the conserved F or W. A D gene is named only where the DNA matches it firmly. Clone size is shown for a subset of rows, as once, few, many or a class of expanded clone.

j_call v_call clone_size d_call cdr3_aa cdr3_nt
TRBJ2-1 TRBV7-2 NA NA CASSLSGWSSYNEQFF TGTGCCAGCAGCTTATCGGGGTGGTCCTCCTACAATGAGCAGTTCTTC
TRBJ2-3 TRBV6-5 few NA CASIYSRVMGFTDTQYF TGTGCCAGCATTTACTCGCGCGTGATGGGATTCACAGATACGCAGTATTTT
TRBJ1-2 TRBV5-1 NA NA CASSLDGKGYTF TGCGCCAGCAGCTTGGACGGGAAGGGCTACACCTTC
TRBJ2-1 TRBV5-1 many NA CASSFGRNEQFF TGCGCCAGCAGCTTCGGACGGAATGAGCAGTTCTTC
TRBJ2-2 TRBV7-9 NA TRBD2 CARTGTSENTGELFF TGTGCCCGTACCGGGACTAGCGAGAACACCGGGGAGCTGTTTTTT
TRBJ1-2 TRBV6-1 many NA CASSESAHDSYGYTF TGTGCCAGCAGTGAATCCGCGCACGATTCCTATGGCTACACCTTC
TRBJ1-4 TRBV7-2 many NA CASSLLADRGHEKLFF TGTGCCAGCAGCTTATTAGCGGACAGAGGCCATGAAAAACTGTTTTTT
TRBJ2-7 TRBV5-1 NA NA CASSLGQTASEQYF TGCGCCAGCAGCTTGGGGCAGACCGCCTCCGAGCAGTACTTC
TRBJ1-2 TRBV11-2 NA NA CISSLDSAGIYYGYTF TGTATCAGCAGCTTAGATTCGGCAGGGATCTACTATGGCTACACCTTC
TRBJ2-1 TRBV20-1 once NA CSARPYIHRDEQFF TGCAGTGCTAGACCCTATATCCACAGAGATGAGCAGTTCTTC
TRBJ2-1 TRBV12-5 once NA CASGLVPVDRLGSDEQFF TGTGCTAGTGGTTTGGTACCTGTGGATCGGCTGGGGTCGGATGAGCAGTTCTTC
TRBJ1-6 TRBV6-1 medium-sized NA CASSEFSGANSPLHF TGTGCCAGCAGTGAATTTTCAGGGGCTAATTCACCCCTCCACTTT
TRBJ1-5 TRBV9 NA TRBD1 CASSVGQGVGQPQHF TGTGCCAGCAGCGTAGGACAGGGGGTCGGTCAGCCCCAGCATTTT
TRBJ2-3 TRBV28 many TRBD1 CASSRGWTGTDYTDTQYF TGTGCCAGCAGCCGGGGCTGGACAGGGACGGACTATACAGATACGCAGTATTTT
TRBJ2-3 TRBV3-1 many TRBD1 CASSDGTGVTDTQYF TGTGCCAGCAGCGATGGAACAGGGGTGACAGATACGCAGTATTTT
TRBJ1-2 TRBV30 NA NA CAWSVQGYGYTF TGTGCCTGGAGTGTACAGGGCTATGGCTACACCTTC
TRBJ1-2 TRBV6-1 few TRBD1 CASTTGGGYTF TGTGCCAGCACCACAGGGGGAGGCTACACCTTC
TRBJ2-3 TRBV6-4 many TRBD1 CASSDKTGTVADTQYF TGTGCCAGCAGTGACAAAACCGGGACAGTTGCAGATACGCAGTATTTT
TRBJ2-7 TRBV29-1 many TRBD1 CSVRAGTGGYEQYF TGCAGCGTGAGAGCCGGGACAGGGGGTTACGAGCAGTACTTC
TRBJ2-5 TRBV2 NA NA CASSWGGMASETQYF TGTGCCAGCAGTTGGGGCGGGATGGCCTCGGAGACCCAGTACTTC
TRBJ2-7 TRBV4-2 medium-sized TRBD1 CASSPTGVGLDEQYF TGTGCCAGCAGCCCGACAGGGGTTGGGTTGGACGAGCAGTACTTC
TRBJ2-3 TRBV20-1 NA NA CSAPRVYSTDTQYF TGCAGTGCCCCTCGGGTGTACTCCACAGATACGCAGTATTTT
TRBJ2-1 TRBV7-2 NA NA CASILDSLNEQFF TGTGCCAGCATCTTAGACAGTCTTAATGAGCAGTTCTTC
TRBJ1-5 TRBV12-3/TRBV12-4 NA NA CASSLSAGGQPQHF TGTGCCAGCAGTTTATCGGCGGGGGGTCAGCCCCAGCATTTT
TRBJ1-1 TRBV18 many TRBD1 CASSPPPDRGWGDGTEAFF TGTGCCAGCTCACCACCTCCCGACAGGGGTTGGGGTGACGGCACTGAAGCTTTCTTT
TRBJ2-7 TRBV5-1 medium-sized NA CASSLAGSYEQYF TGCGCCAGCAGCTTGGCAGGCTCCTACGAGCAGTACTTC
TRBJ1-2 TRBV11-2 medium-sized NA CASSFSGGDYGYTF TGTGCCAGCAGCTTCTCTGGGGGTGACTATGGCTACACCTTC
TRBJ2-3 TRBV15 few TRBD2 CATSNRDGEGTDTQYF TGTGCCACAAGCAACCGGGATGGGGAGGGGACAGATACGCAGTATTTT
TRBJ1-2 TRBV7-9 many NA CASSLQGIGYTF TGTGCCAGCAGCTTACAGGGAATTGGCTACACCTTC
TRBJ2-1 TRBV20-1 many NA CSARDWQTYNEQFF TGCAGTGCTAGAGATTGGCAGACCTACAATGAGCAGTTCTTC
TRBJ2-1 TRBV6-1 NA NA CASSMELYEQFF TGTGCCAGCAGTATGGAATTGTATGAGCAGTTCTTC
TRBJ1-4 TRBV28 few NA CASIKNPLVEKLFF TGTGCCAGCATTAAAAACCCCTTAGTAGAAAAACTGTTTTTT
TRBJ1-3 TRBV9 many NA CASSPPLTGNTIYF TGTGCCAGCAGCCCCCCCCTCACGGGAAACACCATATATTTT
TRBJ2-1 TRBV19 many TRBD2 CASSRPRGGAGEQFF TGTGCCAGTAGTAGACCCCGCGGGGGGGCCGGTGAGCAGTTCTTC
TRBJ2-1 TRBV11-2 many TRBD2 CASSTGTSLNEQFF TGTGCCAGCAGTACCGGGACTAGCCTCAATGAGCAGTTCTTC
TRBJ2-7 TRBV20-1 NA NA CSARERAEHEQYF TGCAGTGCTAGGGAGCGGGCAGAACACGAGCAGTACTTC
TRBJ1-2 TRBV5-4 many TRBD1 CASSLGRPGGAYGYGYTF TGTGCCAGCAGCTTGGGCCGCCCAGGGGGCGCTTACGGCTATGGCTACACCTTC
TRBJ2-2 TRBV11-1 many NA CASSYSQTGELFF TGTGCCAGCAGCTACTCACAGACCGGGGAGCTGTTTTTT
TRBJ2-1 TRBV9 many TRBD2 CASSQPATSGGVDEQFF TGTGCCAGCAGCCAACCAGCAACTAGCGGGGGGGTCGATGAGCAGTTCTTC
TRBJ1-2 TRBV6-1 NA NA CASSLGLQSLINYGYTF TGTGCCAGCAGCCTCGGACTTCAAAGTCTGATTAACTATGGCTACACCTTC
TRBJ2-2 TRBV9 NA NA CASIGPGARHTGELFF TGTGCCAGCATCGGGCCTGGGGCCCGACACACCGGTGAGCTGTTTTTT